This TCR beta chain was captured by sequencing in a study of human T cells and chemical hapten exposure. For the study at large: Diphenylcyclopropenone, dosed weekly to the scalp, was given to patients throughout the approximately 25-week study. Study-level results: PT1 expanded TCR counts and patch test score correlated positively.

This clonotype was seen only a few times. What it recognizes is unknown. TCRdb independently ran MiXCR on the RACE reads; one entry per CDR3 protein. This sample has some 98,000 distinct CDR3 sequences, with 11% found just once. The time point here: pre-sensitization, week 0. Sample treatment: therapeutic diphenylcyclopropenone sensitization with weekly scalp DPC. The sequence derives from a woman aged 55 to 70 with alopecia areata. Some clones in this sample may be carry-over from other donors' samples. The starting material was whole blood, obtained in connection with sensitization to the hapten diphenylcyclopropenone (DPC).

This CDR3 reads CASSSIDRPYEQYF. For the CDR3, the DNA is TGTGCCAGCAGCTCTATTGACAGACCCTACGAGCAGTACTTC. J is TRBJ2-7 and V is TRBV27; TRBD1 is a possible D gene (5 bases). Germline V lookup: CDR1 MNHEY, CDR2 SMNVEV (reference sequence). V lost 6 bases to trimming and J lost 2 bases, with 14 bases between them. The CDR3 consists of 14 residues.